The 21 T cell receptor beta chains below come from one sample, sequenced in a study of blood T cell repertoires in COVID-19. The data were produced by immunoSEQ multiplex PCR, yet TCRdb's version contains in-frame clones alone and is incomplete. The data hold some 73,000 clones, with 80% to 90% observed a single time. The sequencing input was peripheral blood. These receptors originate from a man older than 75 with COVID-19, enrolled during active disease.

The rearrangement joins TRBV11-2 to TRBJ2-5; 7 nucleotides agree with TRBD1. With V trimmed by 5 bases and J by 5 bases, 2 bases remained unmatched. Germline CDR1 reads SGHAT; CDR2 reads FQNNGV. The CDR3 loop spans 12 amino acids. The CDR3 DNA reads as TGTGCCAGCAGCCGACAGGGCGAGACCCAGTACTTC. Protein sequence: CASSRQGETQYF.

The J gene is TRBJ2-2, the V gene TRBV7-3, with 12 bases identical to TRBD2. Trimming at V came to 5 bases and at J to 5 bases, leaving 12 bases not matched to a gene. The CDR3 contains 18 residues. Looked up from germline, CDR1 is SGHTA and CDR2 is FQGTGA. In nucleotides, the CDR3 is TGTGCCAGCAGCCACCGACTAGCGGGGGACCGGGGGACCGGGGAGCTGTTTTTT. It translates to CASSHRLAGDRGTGELFF. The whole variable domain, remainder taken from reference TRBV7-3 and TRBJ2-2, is GAGVSQTPSNKVTEKGKYVELRCDPISGHTALYWYRQSLGQGPEFLIYFQGTGAADDSGLPNDRFFAVRPEGSVSTLKIQRTERGDSAVYLCASSHRLAGDRGTGELFFGEGSRLTVL.

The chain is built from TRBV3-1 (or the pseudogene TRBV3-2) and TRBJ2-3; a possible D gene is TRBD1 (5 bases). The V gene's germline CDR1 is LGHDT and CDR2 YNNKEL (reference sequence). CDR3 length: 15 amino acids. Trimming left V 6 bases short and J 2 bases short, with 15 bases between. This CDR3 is CASSQDTINTDTQYF. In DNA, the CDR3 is TGTGCCAGCAGTCAGGACACTATAAACACAGATACGCAGTATTTT.

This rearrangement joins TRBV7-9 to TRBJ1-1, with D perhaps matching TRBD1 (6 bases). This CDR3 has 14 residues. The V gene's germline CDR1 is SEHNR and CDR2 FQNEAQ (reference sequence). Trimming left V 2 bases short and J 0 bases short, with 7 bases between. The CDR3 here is CASSLWTVNTEAFF. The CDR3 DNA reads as TGTGCCAGCAGCTTATGGACAGTGAACACTGAAGCTTTCTTT.

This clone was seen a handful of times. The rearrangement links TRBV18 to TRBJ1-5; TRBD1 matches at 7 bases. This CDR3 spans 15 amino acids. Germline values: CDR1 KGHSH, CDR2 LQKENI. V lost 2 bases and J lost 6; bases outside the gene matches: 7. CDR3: CASSPNRGIGQPQHF. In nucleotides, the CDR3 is TGTGCCAGCTCACCAAACAGGGGTATTGGTCAGCCCCAGCATTTT. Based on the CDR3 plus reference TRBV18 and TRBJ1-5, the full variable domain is NAGVMQNPRHLVRRRGQEARLRCSPMKGHSHVYWYRQLPEEGLKFMVYLQKENIIDESGMPKERFSAEFPKEGPSILRIQQVVRGDSAAYFCASSPNRGIGQPQHFGDGTRLSIL.

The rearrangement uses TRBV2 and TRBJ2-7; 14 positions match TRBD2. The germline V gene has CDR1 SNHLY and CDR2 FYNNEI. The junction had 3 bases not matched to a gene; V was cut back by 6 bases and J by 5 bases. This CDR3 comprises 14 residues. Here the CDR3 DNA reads TGTGCCAGCAGATTGGGACTAGCGGGGGACGAGCAGTACTTC. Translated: CASRLGLAGDEQYF.

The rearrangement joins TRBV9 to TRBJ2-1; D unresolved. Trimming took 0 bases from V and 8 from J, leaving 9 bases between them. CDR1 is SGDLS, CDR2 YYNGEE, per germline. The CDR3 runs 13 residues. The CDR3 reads CASSVGQSDEQFF. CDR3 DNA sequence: TGTGCCAGCAGCGTAGGACAATCCGATGAGCAGTTCTTC.

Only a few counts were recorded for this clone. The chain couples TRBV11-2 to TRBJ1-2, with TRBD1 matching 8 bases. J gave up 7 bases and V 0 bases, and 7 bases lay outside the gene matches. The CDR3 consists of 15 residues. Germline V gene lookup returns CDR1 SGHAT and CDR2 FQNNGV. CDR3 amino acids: CASSLEPGGQGGYTF. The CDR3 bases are TGTGCCAGCAGCTTAGAACCAGGGGGCCAAGGTGGCTACACCTTC.

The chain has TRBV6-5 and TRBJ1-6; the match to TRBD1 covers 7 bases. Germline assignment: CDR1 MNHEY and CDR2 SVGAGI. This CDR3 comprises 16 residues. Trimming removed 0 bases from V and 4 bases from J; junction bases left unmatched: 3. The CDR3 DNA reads TGTGCCAGCAGTTACTCCCAGACAGGGTATAATTCACCCCTCCACTTT. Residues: CASSYSQTGYNSPLHF.

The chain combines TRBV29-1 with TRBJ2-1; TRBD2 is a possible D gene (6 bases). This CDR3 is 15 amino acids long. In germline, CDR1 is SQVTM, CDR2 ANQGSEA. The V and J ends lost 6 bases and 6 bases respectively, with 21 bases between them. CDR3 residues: CSVPAGLGRGNEQFF. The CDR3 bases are TGCAGCGTCCCCGCTGGCCTTGGGCGGGGCAATGAGCAGTTCTTC.

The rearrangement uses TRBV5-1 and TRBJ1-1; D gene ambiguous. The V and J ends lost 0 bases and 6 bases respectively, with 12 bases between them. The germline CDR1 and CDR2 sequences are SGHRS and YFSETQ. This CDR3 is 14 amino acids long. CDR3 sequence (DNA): TGCGCCAGCAGCTTGGAACGGGTAGAAGCTGAAGCTTTCTTT. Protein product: CASSLERVEAEAFF.

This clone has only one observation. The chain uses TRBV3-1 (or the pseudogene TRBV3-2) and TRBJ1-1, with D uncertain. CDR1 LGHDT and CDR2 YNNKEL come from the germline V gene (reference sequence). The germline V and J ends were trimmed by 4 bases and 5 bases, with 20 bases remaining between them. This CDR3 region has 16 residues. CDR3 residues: CASSLNAIAGETEAFF. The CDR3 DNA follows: TGTGCCAGCAGCCTTAACGCCATCGCGGGTGAGACTGAAGCTTTCTTT.

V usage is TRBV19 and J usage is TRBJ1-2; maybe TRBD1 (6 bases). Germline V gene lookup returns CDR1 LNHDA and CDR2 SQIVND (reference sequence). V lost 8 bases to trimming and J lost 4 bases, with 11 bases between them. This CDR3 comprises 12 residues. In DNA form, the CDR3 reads TGTGCCAGTGGGGTACAGGGCTATGGCTACACCTTC. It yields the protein CASGVQGYGYTF.

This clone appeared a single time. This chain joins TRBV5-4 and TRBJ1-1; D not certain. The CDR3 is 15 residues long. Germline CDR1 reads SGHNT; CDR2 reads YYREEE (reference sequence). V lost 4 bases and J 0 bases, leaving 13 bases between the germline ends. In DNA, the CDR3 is TGTGCCAGCAGCCCGTCGGGTACGCTGAACACTGAAGCTTTCTTT. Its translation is CASSPSGTLNTEAFF.

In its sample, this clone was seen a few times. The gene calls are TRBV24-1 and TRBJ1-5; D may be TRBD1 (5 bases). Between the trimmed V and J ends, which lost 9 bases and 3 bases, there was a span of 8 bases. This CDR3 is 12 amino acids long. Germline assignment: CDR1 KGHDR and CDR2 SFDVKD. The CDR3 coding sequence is TGTGCCACCCAGGGATCCAATCAGCCCCAGCATTTT. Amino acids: CATQGSNQPQHF.

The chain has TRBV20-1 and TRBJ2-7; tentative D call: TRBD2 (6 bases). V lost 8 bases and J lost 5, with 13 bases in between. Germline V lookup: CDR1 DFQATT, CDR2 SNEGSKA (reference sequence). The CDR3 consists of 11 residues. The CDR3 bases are TGCAGTCCTACCGGAGGGGACGAGCAGTACTTC. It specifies CSPTGGDEQYF.

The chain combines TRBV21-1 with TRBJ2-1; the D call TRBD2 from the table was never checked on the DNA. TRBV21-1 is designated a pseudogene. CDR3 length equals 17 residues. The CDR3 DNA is TGTGCCAGCAGCAAAGGAGTGCTCCGAAGCTCCTACAATGAGCAGTTCTTC. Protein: CASSKGVLRSSYNEQFF.

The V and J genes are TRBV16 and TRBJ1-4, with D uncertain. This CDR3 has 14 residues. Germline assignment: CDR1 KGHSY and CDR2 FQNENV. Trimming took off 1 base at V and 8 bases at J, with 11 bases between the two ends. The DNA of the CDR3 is TGTGCCAGCAGCCAATTCCAGGTAGTAGAAAAACTGTTTTTT. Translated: CASSQFQVVEKLFF. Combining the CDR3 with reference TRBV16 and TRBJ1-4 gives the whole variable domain GEEVAQTPKHLVRGEGQKAKLYCAPIKGHSYVFWYQQVLKNEFKFLISFQNENVFDETGMPKERFSAKCLPNSPCSLEIQATKLEDSAVYFCASSQFQVVEKLFFGSGTQLSVL.

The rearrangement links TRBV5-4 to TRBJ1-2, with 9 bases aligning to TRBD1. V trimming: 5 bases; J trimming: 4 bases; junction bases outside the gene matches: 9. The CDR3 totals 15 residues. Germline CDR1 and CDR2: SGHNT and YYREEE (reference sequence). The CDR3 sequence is CASSSGQGMGYGYTF. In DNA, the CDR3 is TGTGCCAGCAGTAGTGGACAGGGGATGGGCTATGGCTACACCTTC.

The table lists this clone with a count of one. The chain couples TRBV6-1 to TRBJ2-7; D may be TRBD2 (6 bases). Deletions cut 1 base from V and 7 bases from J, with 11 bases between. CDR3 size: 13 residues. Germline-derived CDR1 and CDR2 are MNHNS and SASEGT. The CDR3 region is CASSEGGLQEQYF. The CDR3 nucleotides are TGTGCCAGCAGTGAAGGGGGACTCCAAGAGCAGTACTTC.

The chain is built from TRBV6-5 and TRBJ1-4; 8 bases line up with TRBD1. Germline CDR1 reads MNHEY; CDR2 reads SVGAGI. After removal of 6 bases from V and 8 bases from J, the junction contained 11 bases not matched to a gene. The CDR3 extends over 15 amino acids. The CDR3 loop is CASRAGGKRVEKLFF. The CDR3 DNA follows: TGTGCCAGCAGGGCAGGGGGCAAACGGGTGGAAAAACTGTTTTTT.